The 28 T cell receptor beta chains listed next were all sequenced from one sample in a study of shared T cell receptors in the human thymus. The data were produced by immunoSEQ multiplex PCR, yet TCRdb's version contains in-frame clones alone and is incomplete. The repertoire has 640,000 or so clones, over 75% of them found once; the top ten carry about 0.0094%. Another study also made use of these data, one on human thymus T cells.

Sequencing input: thymocytes. These receptor sequences come from a boy younger than two with a congenital heart defect.

The V call is TRBV27, the J call TRBJ2-3; the match to TRBD1 covers 7 bases. Per the germline V gene, CDR1 is MNHEY and CDR2 is SMNVEV (reference sequence). The CDR3 consists of 16 residues. J lost 1 base, V lost 2 bases, and 6 bases had no gene match. The CDR3 sequence is CASSLPTGRGTDTQYF. The CDR3 DNA reads TGTGCCAGCAGTTTACCGACAGGGCGGGGCACAGATACGCAGTATTTT.

This chain joins TRBV6-4 and TRBJ2-1, with D possibly TRBD1 on 5 matching bases. The CDR3 totals 14 residues. V lost 6 bases, J lost 8 bases, and 17 bases lay in between. Germline loops: CDR1 MRHNA, CDR2 SNTAGT. CDR3: CASSDEPWGHEQFF. The CDR3, as DNA: TGTGCCAGCAGCGACGAGCCCTGGGGCCATGAGCAGTTCTTC.

The sample holds one count of this clone. The chain employs TRBV10-3 and TRBJ2-3, with 7 bases identical to TRBD2. The V gene's germline CDR1 is ENHRY and CDR2 SYGVKD. The CDR3 covers 13 residues. Unmatched junction bases numbered 10, after V lost 11 bases and J lost 5 bases. The CDR3 DNA reads as TGTGCCGTCCGGGACTACCAGGGAGATACGCAGTATTTT. Translated, it gives CAVRDYQGDTQYF.

The chain has TRBV21-1 and TRBJ2-7; the table's D call, TRBD2, was not checked against the DNA. TRBV21-1 represents a pseudogene. There are 13 residues in the CDR3. In DNA, the CDR3 is TGTGCCAGCAGCGATATGGGGGGGTACGAGCAGTACTTC. Translation gives CASSDMGGYEQYF.

The chain recombines TRBV28 with TRBJ2-3, with 9 bases matching TRBD2. The ends lost 5 bases at V and 5 bases at J; junction bases unmatched: 14. The CDR3 spans 17 residues. Germline V gene sequence: CDR1 MDHEN, CDR2 SYDVKM. The CDR3 spells CASSLVAGDQAGDTQYF. The DNA for the CDR3 is TGTGCCAGCAGTCTCGTAGCGGGAGATCAAGCCGGAGATACGCAGTATTTT.

The rearrangement uses TRBV7-2 and TRBJ1-3; the match to TRBD1 covers 8 bases. Trimming removed 4 bases from V and 0 bases from J; junction bases left unmatched: 5. The germline gives CDR1 SGHTA, CDR2 FQGNSA. The CDR3 has 16 amino acids. The CDR3 nucleotides are TGTGCCAGCAGCTCTGGACAGGGCCTCTCTGGAAACACCATATATTTT. Translated, it gives CASSSGQGLSGNTIYF.

Only one count was recorded for this clone. The chain has TRBV6-5 and TRBJ2-1; the D is unclear. Germline assignment: CDR1 MNHEY and CDR2 SVGAGI. Trimming removed 0 bases from V and 16 bases from J, with 13 bases in between. CDR3 length: 12 amino acids. The CDR3 sequence is CASSYSGVIHFF. CDR3 coding DNA: TGTGCCAGCAGTTACTCCGGAGTTATTCACTTCTTC.

J is TRBJ2-7 and V is TRBV4-1; the match to TRBD2 covers 8 bases. The ends lost 1 base at V and 5 bases at J; junction bases unmatched: 16. Germline values: CDR1 MGHRA, CDR2 YSYEKL. This CDR3 is 18 amino acids long. CDR3 bases: TGCGCCAGCAGCCAAGCCCCCCACCCGGGAGGGAGGGGACACGAGCAGTACTTC. Its translation: CASSQAPHPGGRGHEQYF.

The chain employs TRBV5-1 and TRBJ1-4; D is undetermined. Germline values: CDR1 SGHRS, CDR2 YFSETQ. CDR3 size: 15 residues. V lost 4 bases and J lost 0, with 10 bases in between. CDR3 region: CASSLEGATNEKLFF. The CDR3 DNA is TGCGCCAGCAGCCTAGAAGGCGCAACTAATGAAAAACTGTTTTTT.

The chain employs TRBV6-6 and TRBJ2-4, with TRBD1 identical over 7 bases. V lost 8 bases to trimming and J lost 2 bases; unmatched junction nucleotides: 3. Germline lookup yields CDR1 MNHNY and CDR2 SVGAGI (reference sequence). There are 13 residues in the CDR3. CDR3 protein: CASGDRPKNIQYF. CDR3 nucleotide sequence: TGTGCCAGCGGGGACAGACCCAAAAACATTCAGTACTTC.

The chain joins TRBV5-6 to TRBJ1-1, with D tentatively TRBD1 (6 bases). The germline V gene has CDR1 SGHDT and CDR2 YYEEEE. The CDR3 totals 16 residues. V lost 3 bases to trimming and J lost 0 bases, with 15 bases between them. Written as DNA, the CDR3 is TGTGCCAGCAGCTCCCCCCTAAGGGACATGAACACTGAAGCTTTCTTT. Protein sequence: CASSSPLRDMNTEAFF. Using reference TRBV5-6 and TRBJ1-1 for the parts outside the CDR3, the full variable domain is DAGVTQSPTHLIKTRGQQVTLRCSPKSGHDTVSWYQQALGQGPQFIFQYYEEEERQRGNFPDRFSGHQFPNYSSELNVNALLLGDSALYLCASSSPLRDMNTEAFFGQGTRLTVV.

On this clone: This CDR3 is also generated by other DNA sequences in the sample. This sequence joins TRBV4-3 and TRBJ2-7; 7 bases are shared with TRBD1. J lost 2 bases, V lost 2 bases, and 3 bases had no gene match. This CDR3 contains 14 residues. The germline CDR1 and CDR2 sequences are LGHNA and YSLEER. CDR3 in amino acids: CASSQKTGAYEQYF. Here the CDR3 DNA reads TGCGCCAGCAGCCAAAAAACAGGGGCCTACGAGCAGTACTTC.

A few counts support this clone. The CDR3 bases are TGTGCCAGCAGGCTCCGTCGACTAGCGGGGGGAGGCACAGATACGCAGTATTTT. Protein product: CASRLRRLAGGGTDTQYF. The rearrangement uses TRBV28 and TRBJ2-3, with TRBD2 identical over 13 bases. The V gene's germline CDR1 is MDHEN and CDR2 SYDVKM. The CDR3 is 18 amino acids. V lost 6 bases to trimming and J lost 1 base; unmatched junction nucleotides: 10. The entire variable domain, with the rest obtained from reference TRBV28 and TRBJ2-3, is as follows: DVKVTQSSRYLVKRTGEKVFLECVQDMDHENMFWYRQDPGLGLRLIYFSYDVKMKEKGDIPEGYSVSREKKERFSLILESASTNQTSMYLCASRLRRLAGGGTDTQYFGPGTRLTVL.

This clone showed up just once. This chain connects TRBV11-2 to TRBJ2-5, with 15 bases lining up with TRBD2. Germline V gene data show CDR1 as SGHAT and CDR2 as FQNNGV. V lost 1 base and J lost 5; bases outside the gene matches: 2. The CDR3 sequence is 16 residues long. CDR3: CASSLAGTSGRETQYF. CDR3 nucleotide sequence: TGTGCCAGCAGCTTAGCCGGGACTAGCGGGAGGGAGACCCAGTACTTC.

V gene TRBV7-9 combines with J gene TRBJ1-1; D is perhaps TRBD1 (5 bases). The CDR3 is made up of 14 amino acids. Germline CDR1 and CDR2: SEHNR and FQNEAQ (reference sequence). V was shortened by 5 bases and J by 3 bases, with 13 bases between the two germline ends. CDR3 loop: CASSPRSRDTEAFF. The CDR3, as DNA: TGTGCCAGCAGCCCACGGTCCAGGGACACTGAAGCTTTCTTT.

The CDR3 protein is CSANRSNGYTF. In nucleotides, the CDR3 is TGCAGTGCTAACCGATCTAATGGCTACACCTTC. The chain uses TRBV20-1 and TRBJ1-2, with unresolved D. Trimming pared 4 bases from V and 6 bases from J, leaving 9 bases between. The CDR3 extends over 11 amino acids. Looked up from germline, CDR1 is DFQATT and CDR2 is SNEGSKA (reference sequence).

The rearrangement uses TRBV28 and TRBJ1-5, with TRBD1 identical over 9 bases. The CDR3 loop spans 16 amino acids. CDR1 is MDHEN, CDR2 SYDVKM, per germline. The J segment lost 5 bases and the V segment lost 5 bases, leaving 10 bases of the junction unmatched. CDR3 residues: CASSTRDRVYYQPQHF. In DNA form, the CDR3 reads TGTGCCAGCAGTACCCGGGACAGGGTTTATTATCAGCCCCAGCATTTT.

In its sample, this clone was seen a few times. This chain joins TRBV2 and TRBJ1-2, with TRBD1 identical over 7 bases. The CDR3 is made up of 17 amino acids. Germline assignment: CDR1 SNHLY and CDR2 FYNNEI. V was pared by 6 bases and J by 4 bases, with 17 bases of the junction left unmatched. The CDR3 is CASSAPLTGFPLYGYTF. The CDR3, as DNA: TGTGCCAGCAGCGCTCCGCTGACAGGGTTTCCCCTCTATGGCTACACCTTC.

This chain links TRBV19 with TRBJ1-2; tentative D call: TRBD1 (6 bases). This CDR3 is built from 15 residues. V dropped 2 bases and J dropped 7 bases, with 17 bases sitting between them. Per the germline V gene, CDR1 is LNHDA and CDR2 is SQIVND (reference sequence). CDR3 sequence (DNA): TGTGCCAGTAGTATATCGGTCACAGGGTTCAGTGGCTACACCTTC. It codes for CASSISVTGFSGYTF.

The chain has TRBV30 and TRBJ2-1; D not certain. The CDR3 is 11 amino acids. CDR1 is GTSNPN and CDR2 is SVGIG in the germline V gene (reference sequence). V lost 3 bases and J lost 6, with 6 bases in between. CDR3 protein: CAWRFGNEQFF. In DNA form, the CDR3 reads TGTGCCTGGAGGTTCGGCAATGAGCAGTTCTTC.

The chain joins TRBV27 to TRBJ1-2, with D maybe TRBD1 (5 bases). CDR1 and CDR2 (germline): MNHEY, SMNVEV (reference sequence). The ends were cut back, 10 bases at V and 7 bases at J, with 19 bases in the middle. CDR3 length: 13 residues. The CDR3 region has the DNA TGTGCCACCGCCAGGTGGCAGGGCGGTGGCTACACCTTC. Residues: CATARWQGGGYTF.

V usage is TRBV27 and J usage is TRBJ2-7; 14 bases map to TRBD2. The CDR3 length is 15 residues. Trimming cost V 5 bases and J 9 bases; bases outside gene matches: 9. The germline CDR1 and CDR2 sequences are MNHEY and SMNVEV (reference sequence). CDR3 protein: CASSNWTSGRLRQYF. CDR3 nucleotides: TGTGCCAGCAGTAACTGGACTAGCGGGAGGTTGCGGCAGTACTTC.

This chain joins TRBV29-1 and TRBJ1-2, with a weak D call TRBD1 (6 bases). Germline loops: CDR1 SQVTM, CDR2 ANQGSEA. V was cut by 0 bases and J by 0 bases, with 20 bases left in between. CDR3 length equals 18 residues. The CDR3 nucleotides are TGCAGCGTTGAAGAGGAAAACCGGGACAATAACCCTAACTATGGCTACACCTTC. This codes for CSVEEENRDNNPNYGYTF.

The table lists this clone with a few counts. The CDR3 DNA reads TGTGCCAGCAGTTCAGCGTCGGGACTGCCTTCCTACGAGCAGTACTTC. Amino acid sequence: CASSSASGLPSYEQYF. The rearrangement links TRBV2 to TRBJ2-7; D might be TRBD2 (6 bases). Germline V gene sequence: CDR1 SNHLY, CDR2 FYNNEI. CDR3 size: 16 residues. Trimming shortened V by 5 bases and J by 1 base, and 18 bases separated the two germline ends.

This clone showed up just once. The chain couples TRBV13 to TRBJ2-7, with TRBD2 matching 8 bases. CDR3 size: 14 residues. V lost 5 bases and J lost 3; bases outside the gene matches: 6. Germline V gene data show CDR1 as PRHDT and CDR2 as FYEKMQ (reference sequence). The CDR3 DNA is TGTGCCAGCAGCCTATATAGCGGGAACTACGAGCAGTACTTC. Its protein product is CASSLYSGNYEQYF.

The chain recombines TRBV5-1 with TRBJ2-1; TRBD2 matches at 11 bases. J gave up 3 bases and V 1 base, and 3 bases lay outside the gene matches. CDR1 and CDR2 (germline): SGHRS, YFSETQ. This CDR3 spans 16 amino acids. CDR3 coding DNA: TGCGCCAGCAGCTTGTTCGGGACTAGCGGCTACAATGAGCAGTTCTTC. Protein product: CASSLFGTSGYNEQFF.

The genes are TRBV7-4 and TRBJ1-1; 8 positions agree with TRBD1. The ends lost 8 bases at V and 11 bases at J; junction bases unmatched: 22. The CDR3 is made up of 16 amino acids. Germline values: CDR1 SGHVT, CDR2 SQSDAQ. In DNA, the CDR3 is TGTGCCAGCGGGAGGATGTCGACAGGGGAGGTTAATTGGGCTTTCTTT. It specifies CASGRMSTGEVNWAFF.

The J gene is TRBJ2-7, the V gene TRBV19, with D perhaps matching TRBD1 (6 bases). The CDR3 is made up of 14 amino acids. Germline V gives CDR1 LNHDA, CDR2 SQIVND (reference sequence). Trimming removed 5 bases from V and 0 bases from J, with 11 bases in between. The chain's CDR3 is CASSGTGSSYEQYF. As DNA, the CDR3 is TGTGCCAGTAGTGGTACAGGGAGCTCCTACGAGCAGTACTTC.